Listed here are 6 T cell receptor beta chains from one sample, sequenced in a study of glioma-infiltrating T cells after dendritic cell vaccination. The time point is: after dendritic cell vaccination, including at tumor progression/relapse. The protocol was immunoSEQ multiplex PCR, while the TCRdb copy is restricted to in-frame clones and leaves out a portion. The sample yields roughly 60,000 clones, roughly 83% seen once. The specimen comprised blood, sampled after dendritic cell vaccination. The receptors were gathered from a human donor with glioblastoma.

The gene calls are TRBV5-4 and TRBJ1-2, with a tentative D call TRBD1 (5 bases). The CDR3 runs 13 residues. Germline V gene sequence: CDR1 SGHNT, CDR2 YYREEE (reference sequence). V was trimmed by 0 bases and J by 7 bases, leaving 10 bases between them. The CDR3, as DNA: TGTGCCAGCAGCTTGGCCAGGGAGGGTGGCTACACCTTC. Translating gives CASSLAREGGYTF.

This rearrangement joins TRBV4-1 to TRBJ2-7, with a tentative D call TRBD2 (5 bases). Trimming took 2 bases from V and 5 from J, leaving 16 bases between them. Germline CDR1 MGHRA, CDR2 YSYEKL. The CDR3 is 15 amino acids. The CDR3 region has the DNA TGCGCCAGCAGCCAACTTTTCGGACTCAACCACGAGCAGTACTTC. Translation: CASSQLFGLNHEQYF.

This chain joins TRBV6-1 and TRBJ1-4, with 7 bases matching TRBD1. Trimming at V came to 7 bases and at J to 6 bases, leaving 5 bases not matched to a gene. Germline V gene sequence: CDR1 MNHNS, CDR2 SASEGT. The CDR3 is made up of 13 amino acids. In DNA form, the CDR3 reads TGTGCCAGCAAGGGACAGAACGATGAAAAACTGTTTTTT. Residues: CASKGQNDEKLFF.

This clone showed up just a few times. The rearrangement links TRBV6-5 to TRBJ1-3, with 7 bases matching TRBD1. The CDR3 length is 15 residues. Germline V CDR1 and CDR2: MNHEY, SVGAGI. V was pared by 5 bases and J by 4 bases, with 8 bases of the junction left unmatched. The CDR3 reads CASSRQGRAGNTIYF. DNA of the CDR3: TGTGCCAGCAGTCGACAGGGCCGCGCCGGAAACACCATATATTTT.

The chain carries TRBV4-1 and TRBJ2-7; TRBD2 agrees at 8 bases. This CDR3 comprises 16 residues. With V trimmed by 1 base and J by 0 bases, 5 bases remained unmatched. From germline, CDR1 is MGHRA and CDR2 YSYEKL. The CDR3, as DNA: TGCGCCAGCAGCCAAGTGAGTAGCGGGGACTCCTACGAGCAGTACTTC. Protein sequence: CASSQVSSGDSYEQYF.

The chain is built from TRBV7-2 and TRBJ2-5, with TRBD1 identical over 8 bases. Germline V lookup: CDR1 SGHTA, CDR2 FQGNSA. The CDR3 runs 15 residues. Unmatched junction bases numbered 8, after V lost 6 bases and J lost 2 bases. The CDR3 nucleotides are TGTGCCAGCAGGACCCAGGGGGCCGATCAAGAGACCCAGTACTTC. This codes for CASRTQGADQETQYF.